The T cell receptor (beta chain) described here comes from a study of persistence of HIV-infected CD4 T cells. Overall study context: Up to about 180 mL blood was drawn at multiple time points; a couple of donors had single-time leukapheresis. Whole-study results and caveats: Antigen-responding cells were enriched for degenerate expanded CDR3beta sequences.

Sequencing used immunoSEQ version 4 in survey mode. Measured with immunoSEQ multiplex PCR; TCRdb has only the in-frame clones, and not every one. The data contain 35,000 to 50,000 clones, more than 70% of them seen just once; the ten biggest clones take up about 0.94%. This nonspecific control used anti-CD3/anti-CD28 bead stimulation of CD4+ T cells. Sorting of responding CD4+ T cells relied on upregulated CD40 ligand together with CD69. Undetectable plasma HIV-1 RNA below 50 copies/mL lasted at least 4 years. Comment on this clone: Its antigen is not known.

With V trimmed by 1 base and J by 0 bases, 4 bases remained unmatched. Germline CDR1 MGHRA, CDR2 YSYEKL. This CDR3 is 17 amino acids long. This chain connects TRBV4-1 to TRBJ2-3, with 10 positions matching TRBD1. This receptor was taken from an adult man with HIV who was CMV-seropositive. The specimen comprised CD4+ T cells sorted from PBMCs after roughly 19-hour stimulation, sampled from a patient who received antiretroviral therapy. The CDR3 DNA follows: TGCGCCAGCAGCCAAGGAGCGGGACAGGGGAGCACAGATACGCAGTATTTT. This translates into CASSQGAGQGSTDTQYF.